The clone carrying this T cell receptor beta chain came up once. The antigen remains undetermined. This CDR3 comprises 15 residues. Germline V gives CDR1 SGHAT, CDR2 FQNNGV. J lost 6 bases, V lost 5 bases, and 8 bases had no gene match. With survey level as its setting, the immunoSEQ assay was v3.0. Assay: immunoSEQ multiplex PCR; the TCRdb copy retains only in-frame clones and omits some. The sample shows about 30,000 clones, roughly 96% of them seen only once. These data belong to a study of long-term antiretroviral therapy in people with HIV. Study-wide results and caveats: At every time point, clones expanded before ART dominated the repertoire. HIV repertoires covered narrower CDR3 length ranges than controls did.

The sample here was unsorted PBMCs, taken 5.3 years after starting antiretroviral therapy. The chain employs TRBV11-2 and TRBJ2-4; TRBD1 aligns across 9 bases. The receptor's source is a young man with HIV. CDR3 coding DNA: TGTGCCAGCAGCCCTCGACAGGGGGAGGGAAACATTCAGTACTTC. Its translation: CASSPRQGEGNIQYF. Complete variable domain (other parts from reference TRBV11-2 and TRBJ2-4): EAGVAQSPRYKIIEKRQSVAFWCNPISGHATLYWYQQILGQGPKLLIQFQNNGVVDDSQLPKDRFSAERLKGVDSTLKIQPAKLEDSAVYLCASSPRQGEGNIQYFGAGTRLSVL.